This TCR beta chain comes out of a study of cytomegalovirus exposure and HLA in healthy donors. The PCR had 60 Vbeta and 13 Jbeta primers. The table came from immunoSEQ multiplex PCR; TCRdb's copy has only in-frame clones and leaves some out. The repertoire holds around 120,000 clones, with under 90% as singletons. Sequencing was done on a sample of PBMCs. The origin of this receptor is a young man in good health and CMV-seronegative.

The CDR3 DNA is TGCGCCAGCCGGGACAGGGCCTACGAGCAGTACTTC. Its translation: CASRDRAYEQYF. The V gene is TRBV5-1, the J gene TRBJ2-7, with 9 bases matching TRBD1. Germline CDR1 is SGHRS and CDR2 is YFSETQ. The CDR3 has 12 residues. V gave up 7 bases and J gave up 2 bases; unmatched junction bases: 1.